These T cell receptor beta chains were read from a single sample in a study of T cells in localized non-small cell lung cancer. This table comes from immunoSEQ multiplex PCR, and its TCRdb copy is limited to in-frame clones, with some not included. Counted here are roughly 2,700 clones, about a quarter occurring once; the ten biggest clones make up roughly 8%. This specimen was normal lung tissue next to the tumor, taken before any cancer treatment. The receptors come from a man aged 40 to 70 with stage I lung adenocarcinoma. The CDR3 runs from the conserved cysteine through the conserved F or W. A D gene is named only where the DNA matches it firmly. The listing skips clone size in some rows; elsewhere it reads once, few, many or a size class.

abundance	d_gene	v_gene	j_gene	CDR3aa	CDR3nt
medium-sized	.	TRBV6-1	TRBJ1-1	CASSEAQESGKAFF	TGTGCCAGCAGTGAAGCGCAAGAGTCGGGTAAAGCTTTCTTT
large	TRBD1	TRBV6-8	TRBJ1-4	CASSYGSGTGNEKLFF	TGTGCCAGCAGTTACGGGTCCGGGACAGGCAATGAAAAACTGTTTTTT
few	.	TRBV11-3	TRBJ2-2	CASSPGTTNTGELFF	TGTGCCAGCAGCCCCGGGACAACGAACACCGGGGAGCTGTTTTTT
few	TRBD2	TRBV11-3	TRBJ2-1	CASSLGVGLAVEQFF	TGTGCCAGCAGCTTAGGAGTGGGACTAGCGGTTGAGCAGTTCTTC
.	TRBD2	TRBV5-1	TRBJ2-1	CASSPGLAYNEQFF	TGCGCCAGCAGCCCGGGACTAGCCTACAATGAGCAGTTCTTC
.	.	TRBV18	TRBJ1-1	CASSPRPGYTEAFF	TGTGCCAGCTCACCCCGCCCCGGATACACTGAAGCTTTCTTT
.	.	TRBV6-8	TRBJ2-3	CASSYSPRGDTQYF	TGTGCCAGCAGTTACTCACCCCGGGGAGATACGCAGTATTTT
.	TRBD1	TRBV6-8	TRBJ1-2	CASSEDRESYGYTF	TGTGCCAGCAGTGAGGACAGGGAGAGCTATGGCTACACCTTC
few	.	TRBV6-8	TRBJ2-2	CASSYFSGPNPTGELFF	TGTGCCAGCAGTTACTTTAGTGGGCCTAACCCCACCGGGGAGCTGTTTTTT
medium-sized	.	TRBV11-3	TRBJ1-4	CASRPTRQVNEKLFF	TGTGCCAGCAGACCCACTCGACAGGTTAATGAAAAACTGTTTTTT
few	.	TRBV6-8	TRBJ1-1	CASSLIGGDTEAFF	TGTGCCAGCAGTCTCATCGGGGGGGACACTGAAGCTTTCTTT
.	.	TRBV9	TRBJ1-1	CARTDMNTEAFF	TGTGCCAGAACGGATATGAACACTGAAGCTTTCTTT
few	TRBD1	TRBV11-3	TRBJ1-2	CASSPGTGSYGYTF	TGTGCCAGCAGCCCAGGGACAGGTTCTTATGGCTACACCTTC
medium-sized	.	TRBV6-8	TRBJ2-3	CASSYFGGRGADTQYF	TGTGCCAGCAGTTACTTCGGTGGGAGAGGGGCCGATACGCAGTATTTT
.	TRBD2	TRBV19	TRBJ2-1	CAIGTSGSNEQFF	TGTGCCATCGGGACTAGCGGGAGTAATGAGCAGTTCTTC
.	.	TRBV11-3	TRBJ2-1	CASSLGALDNNEQFF	TGTGCCAGCAGCTTAGGCGCCCTCGACAACAATGAGCAGTTCTTC
few	TRBD1	TRBV5-1	TRBJ1-2	CASSPGGQGAGYGYTF	TGCGCCAGCAGCCCGGGAGGGCAGGGGGCCGGCTATGGCTACACCTTC
.	TRBD1	TRBV7-6	TRBJ2-3	CASSSYSGTGGRDTQYF	TGTGCCAGCAGCTCCTACTCCGGGACAGGGGGGCGAGATACGCAGTATTTT
.	.	TRBV5-1	TRBJ2-3	CASSFLGSATDTQYF	TGCGCCAGCAGCTTTCTTGGCAGCGCTACAGATACGCAGTATTTT
.	TRBD1	TRBV19	TRBJ2-7	CASTPGGTGGAEQYF	TGTGCCAGTACCCCAGGGGGGACAGGGGGTGCCGAGCAGTACTTC
.	.	TRBV11-3	TRBJ2-5	CASSSPGPAGFSQETQYF	TGTGCCAGCAGCTCCCCGGGTCCAGCCGGCTTTTCACAAGAGACCCAGTACTTC
.	TRBD2	TRBV6-8	TRBJ2-2	CASSLTSDTGELFF	TGTGCCAGCAGTTTGACTAGCGACACCGGGGAGCTGTTTTTT
once	TRBD1	TRBV25-1	TRBJ2-2	CASSSQGATGELFF	TGTGCCAGCAGTTCACAGGGGGCTACCGGGGAGCTGTTTTTT
.	.	TRBV30	TRBJ1-2	CAWGDGNNYGYTF	TGTGCCTGGGGGGACGGAAACAACTATGGCTACACCTTC
.	TRBD2	TRBV30	TRBJ2-2	CAWRPTSNTGELFF	TGTGCCTGGAGGCCGACTAGCAACACCGGGGAGCTGTTTTTT
.	.	TRBV11-3	TRBJ2-3	CASSLVSSYTDTQYF	TGTGCCAGCAGCTTAGTTTCTAGTTATACAGATACGCAGTATTTT
.	.	TRBV9	TRBJ2-5	CASTNLGSETQYF	TGTGCCAGCACGAATCTAGGGTCGGAGACCCAGTACTTC
.	TRBD1	TRBV11-3	TRBJ2-7	CASTRDRSSYEQYF	TGTGCCAGCACTCGGGACAGGTCCTCCTACGAGCAGTACTTC
few	TRBD1	TRBV6-8	TRBJ2-3	CASSYRTGPTELGTQYF	TGTGCCAGCAGTTACCGGACAGGGCCTACGGAACTAGGTACGCAGTATTTT
few	.	TRBV11-3	TRBJ2-2	CASSSGQHTGELFF	TGTGCCAGCAGCTCGGGGCAACACACCGGGGAGCTGTTTTTT
few	TRBD1	TRBV11-3	TRBJ1-5	CASSLRGQYAQPQHF	TGTGCCAGCAGCTTAAGGGGACAGTATGCTCAGCCCCAGCATTTT
.	TRBD2	TRBV25-1	TRBJ2-7	CASARAGGVDEQYF	TGTGCCAGCGCCCGAGCGGGAGGAGTAGACGAGCAGTACTTC
.	TRBD1	TRBV18	TRBJ2-4	CASSDTGTGMLYF	TGTGCCAGCTCAGACACCGGGACAGGGATGTTGTACTTC
medium-sized	.	TRBV11-3	TRBJ1-5	CASSLDRLSQGNQPQHF	TGTGCCAGCAGCTTAGATCGCCTCAGTCAGGGGAATCAGCCCCAGCATTTT
.	TRBD2	TRBV29-1	TRBJ2-1	CSVVKGGDNEQFF	TGCAGCGTTGTTAAGGGAGGGGACAATGAGCAGTTCTTC
.	.	TRBV29-1	TRBJ1-2	CSVERGTRGYGYTF	TGCAGCGTCGAGAGGGGGACCCGGGGCTATGGCTACACCTTC
.	.	TRBV19	TRBJ1-3	CASSIRGDGNTIYF	TGTGCCAGTAGTATCCGGGGTGATGGAAACACCATATATTTT
.	TRBD1	TRBV12-5	TRBJ2-7	CASGLGQGSYEQYF	TGTGCTAGTGGTTTGGGACAGGGGTCCTACGAGCAGTACTTC
few	TRBD1	TRBV6-7	TRBJ2-1	CASRTRQGASDEQFF	TGTGCCAGCAGGACCAGACAGGGGGCTAGTGATGAGCAGTTCTTC
few	.	TRBV6-8	TRBJ2-1	CASSPVDNEQFF	TGTGCCAGCAGTCCGGTAGACAATGAGCAGTTCTTC
large	.	TRBV19	TRBJ1-2	CASGSGEFNYGYTF	TGTGCCAGTGGATCAGGGGAGTTTAACTATGGCTACACCTTC
few	.	TRBV6-8	TRBJ2-3	CASSHSIAEGADTQYF	TGTGCCAGCAGTCATTCTATAGCGGAGGGGGCAGATACGCAGTATTTT
few	TRBD1	TRBV30	TRBJ1-2	CAWRGTGGYGYTF	TGTGCCTGGAGGGGGACAGGGGGCTATGGCTACACCTTC
few	TRBD2	TRBV9	TRBJ2-5	CASSVLAGDDKTQYF	TGTGCCAGCAGCGTCTTGGCGGGAGATGACAAGACCCAGTACTTC
few	.	TRBV9	TRBJ1-1	CASSVTQKTTEAFF	TGTGCCAGCAGCGTGACACAGAAAACCACTGAAGCTTTCTTT
.	TRBD2	TRBV19	TRBJ2-5	CASSEGLAGTETQYF	TGTGCCAGTAGTGAGGGACTAGCGGGTACGGAGACCCAGTACTTC
.	.	TRBV11-3	TRBJ2-1	CASSLVGVGGVPFF	TGTGCCAGCAGCTTAGTGGGAGTGGGGGGTGTACCGTTCTTC
.	.	TRBV30	TRBJ2-5	CAWTHLLSWRETQYF	TGTGCCTGGACCCACTTACTGTCTTGGCGGGAGACCCAGTACTTC
few	TRBD2	TRBV10-3	TRBJ2-1	CAIRRIAGSYNEQFF	TGTGCCATCAGGCGCATAGCGGGCTCCTACAATGAGCAGTTCTTC
.	TRBD2	TRBV19	TRBJ2-3	CASSNGLAGPTDTQYF	TGTGCCAGTAGTAACGGACTAGCGGGGCCCACAGATACGCAGTATTTT
.	TRBD1	TRBV5-1	TRBJ1-2	CASSWTGQAGGYTF	TGCGCCAGCAGCTGGACAGGGCAGGCTGGGGGCTACACCTTC
few	.	TRBV11-3	TRBJ2-7	CASSLGAANYEQYF	TGTGCCAGCAGTCTGGGGGCTGCTAACTACGAGCAGTACTTC
.	.	TRBV11-3	TRBJ2-1	CASSTDSANAYNEQFF	TGTGCCAGCAGCACGGATAGCGCCAACGCATACAATGAGCAGTTCTTC
.	.	TRBV19	TRBJ2-2	CASTQGGENTGELFF	TGTGCCAGTACCCAAGGCGGGGAAAACACCGGGGAGCTGTTTTTT
.	.	TRBV29-1	TRBJ1-5	CSVATGTGNQPQHF	TGCAGCGTGGCCACCGGGACCGGTAATCAGCCCCAGCATTTT